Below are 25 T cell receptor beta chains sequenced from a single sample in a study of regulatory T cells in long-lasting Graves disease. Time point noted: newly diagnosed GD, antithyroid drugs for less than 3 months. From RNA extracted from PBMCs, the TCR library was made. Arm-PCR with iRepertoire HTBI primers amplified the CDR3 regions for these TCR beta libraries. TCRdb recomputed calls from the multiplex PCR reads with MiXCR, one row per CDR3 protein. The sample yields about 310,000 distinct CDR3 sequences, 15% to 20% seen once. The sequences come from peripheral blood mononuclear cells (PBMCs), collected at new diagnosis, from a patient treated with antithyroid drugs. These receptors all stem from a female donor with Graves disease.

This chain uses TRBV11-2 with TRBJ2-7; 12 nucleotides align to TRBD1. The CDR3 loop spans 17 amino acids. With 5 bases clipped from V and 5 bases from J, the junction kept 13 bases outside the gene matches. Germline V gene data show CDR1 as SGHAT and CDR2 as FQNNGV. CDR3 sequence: CASSRRVGGQGAHEQYF. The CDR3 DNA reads TGTGCCAGCAGCCGCCGCGTAGGGGGACAGGGGGCCCACGAGCAGTACTTC.

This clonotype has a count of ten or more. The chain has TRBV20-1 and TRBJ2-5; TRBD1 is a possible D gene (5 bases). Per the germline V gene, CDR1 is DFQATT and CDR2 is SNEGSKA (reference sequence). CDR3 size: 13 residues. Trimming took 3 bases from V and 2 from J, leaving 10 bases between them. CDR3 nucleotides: TGCAGTGCTAGCTCAGGGCGACAAGAGACCCAGTACTTC. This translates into CSASSGRQETQYF.

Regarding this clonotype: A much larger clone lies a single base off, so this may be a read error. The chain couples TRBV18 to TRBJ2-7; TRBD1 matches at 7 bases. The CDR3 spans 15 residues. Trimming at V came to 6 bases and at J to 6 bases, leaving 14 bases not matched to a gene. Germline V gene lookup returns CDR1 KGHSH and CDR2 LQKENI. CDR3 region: CASSAIYRGRSEQYF. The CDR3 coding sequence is TGTGCCAGCTCGGCCATATACAGGGGAAGGTCCGAGCAGTACTTC.

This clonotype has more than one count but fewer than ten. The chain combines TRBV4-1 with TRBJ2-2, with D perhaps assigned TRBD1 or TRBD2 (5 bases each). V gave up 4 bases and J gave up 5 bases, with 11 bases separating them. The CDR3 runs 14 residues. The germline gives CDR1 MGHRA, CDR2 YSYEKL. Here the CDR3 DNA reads TGCGCCAGCAGCCTCGGGTGGGGGACCGGGGAGCTGTTTTTT. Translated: CASSLGWGTGELFF.

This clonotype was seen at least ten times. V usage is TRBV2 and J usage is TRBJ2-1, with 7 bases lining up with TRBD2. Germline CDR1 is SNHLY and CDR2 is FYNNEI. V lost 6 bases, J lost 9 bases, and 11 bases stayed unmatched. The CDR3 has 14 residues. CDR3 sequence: CASRQGGPGIEQFF. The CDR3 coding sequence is TGTGCCAGCAGGCAGGGAGGGCCGGGTATTGAGCAGTTCTTC.

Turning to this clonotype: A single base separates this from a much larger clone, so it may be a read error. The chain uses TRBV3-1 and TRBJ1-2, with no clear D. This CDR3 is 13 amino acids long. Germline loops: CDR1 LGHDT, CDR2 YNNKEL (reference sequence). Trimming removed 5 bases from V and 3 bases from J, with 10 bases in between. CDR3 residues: CASSADVYYGYTF. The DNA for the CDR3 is TGTGCCAGCAGCGCGGACGTATACTATGGCTACACCTTC.

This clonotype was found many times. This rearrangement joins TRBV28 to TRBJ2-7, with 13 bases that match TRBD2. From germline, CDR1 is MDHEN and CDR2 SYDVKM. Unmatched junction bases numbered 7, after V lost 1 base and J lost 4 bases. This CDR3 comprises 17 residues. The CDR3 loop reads CASSLSTSGRASYEQYF. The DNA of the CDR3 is TGTGCCAGCAGTTTATCCACTAGCGGGAGGGCTTCGTACGAGCAGTACTTC.

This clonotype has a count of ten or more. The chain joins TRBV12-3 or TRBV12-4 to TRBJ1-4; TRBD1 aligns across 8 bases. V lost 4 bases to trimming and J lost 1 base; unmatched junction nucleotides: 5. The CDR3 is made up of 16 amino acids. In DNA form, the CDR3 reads TGTGCCAGCAGTTGGGACAGGTTGATAACTAATGAAAAACTGTTTTTT. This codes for CASSWDRLITNEKLFF.

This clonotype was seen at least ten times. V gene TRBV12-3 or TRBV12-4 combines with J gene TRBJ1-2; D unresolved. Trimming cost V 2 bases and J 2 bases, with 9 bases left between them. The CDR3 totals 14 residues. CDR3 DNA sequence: TGTGCCAGCAGTTTAAATTCTGGGAACTATGGCTACACCTTC. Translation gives CASSLNSGNYGYTF.

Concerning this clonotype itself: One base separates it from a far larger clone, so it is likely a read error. CDR3: CASSSFPGTGSYEQFF. In nucleotides, the CDR3 is TGTGCCAGCAGTTCCTTCCCCGGGACAGGGAGCTACGAGCAGTTCTTC. The rearrangement uses TRBV12-3 or TRBV12-4 and TRBJ2-5; 9 bases are a match to TRBD1. Judging by the DNA end, TRBJ2-1 fits better; the J call may be wrong. The CDR3 spans 16 residues.

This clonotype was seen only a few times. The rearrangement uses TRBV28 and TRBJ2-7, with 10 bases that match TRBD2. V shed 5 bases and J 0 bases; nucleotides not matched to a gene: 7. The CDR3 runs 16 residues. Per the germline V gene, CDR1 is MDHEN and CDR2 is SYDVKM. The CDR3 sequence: CASSHRASGSSYEQYF. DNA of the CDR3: TGTGCCAGCAGTCATCGTGCTAGCGGGAGCTCCTACGAGCAGTACTTC.

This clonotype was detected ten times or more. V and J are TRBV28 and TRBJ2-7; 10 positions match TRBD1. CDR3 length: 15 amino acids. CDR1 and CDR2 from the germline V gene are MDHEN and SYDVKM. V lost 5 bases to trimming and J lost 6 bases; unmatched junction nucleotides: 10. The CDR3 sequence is CASSRLGTGVAEQYF. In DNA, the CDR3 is TGTGCCAGCAGTCGTTTAGGGACAGGGGTAGCCGAGCAGTACTTC.

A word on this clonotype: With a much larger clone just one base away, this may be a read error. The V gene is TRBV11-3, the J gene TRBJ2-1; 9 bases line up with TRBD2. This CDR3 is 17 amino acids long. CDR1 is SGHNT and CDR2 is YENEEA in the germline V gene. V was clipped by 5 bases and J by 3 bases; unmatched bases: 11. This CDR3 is CASSPTMVAGDYNEQFF. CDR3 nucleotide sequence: TGTGCCAGCAGCCCCACTATGGTAGCGGGAGACTACAATGAGCAGTTCTTC.

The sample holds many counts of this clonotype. CDR3 sequence: CASSSPGTPQETQYF. CDR3 bases: TGTGCCAGCAGCTCGCCCGGGACTCCCCAAGAGACCCAGTACTTC. The gene calls are TRBV13 and TRBJ2-5, with D perhaps TRBD2 (6 bases). With 4 bases removed from V and 1 base from J, the gap between germline ends came to 13 bases. CDR3 length equals 15 residues. Germline V gene data show CDR1 as PRHDT and CDR2 as FYEKMQ (reference sequence).

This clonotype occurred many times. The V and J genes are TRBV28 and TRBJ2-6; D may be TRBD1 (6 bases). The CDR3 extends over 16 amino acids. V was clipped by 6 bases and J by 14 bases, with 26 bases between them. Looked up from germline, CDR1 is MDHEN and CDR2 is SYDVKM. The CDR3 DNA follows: TGTGCCAGCAGCCGCCCAAATTTGGGTAGGGGGTCTCTCCTGACTTTC. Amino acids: CASSRPNLGRGSLLTF.

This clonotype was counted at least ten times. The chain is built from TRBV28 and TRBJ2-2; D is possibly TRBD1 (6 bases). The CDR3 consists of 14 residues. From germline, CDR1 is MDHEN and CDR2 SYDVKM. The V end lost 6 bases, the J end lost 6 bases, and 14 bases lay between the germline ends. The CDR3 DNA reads TGTGCCAGCAGCCAGGGGCCCCGACCCGGGGAGCTGTTTTTT. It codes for CASSQGPRPGELFF. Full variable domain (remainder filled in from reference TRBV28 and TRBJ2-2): DVKVTQSSRYLVKRTGEKVFLECVQDMDHENMFWYRQDPGLGLRLIYFSYDVKMKEKGDIPEGYSVSREKKERFSLILESASTNQTSMYLCASSQGPRPGELFFGEGSRLTVL.

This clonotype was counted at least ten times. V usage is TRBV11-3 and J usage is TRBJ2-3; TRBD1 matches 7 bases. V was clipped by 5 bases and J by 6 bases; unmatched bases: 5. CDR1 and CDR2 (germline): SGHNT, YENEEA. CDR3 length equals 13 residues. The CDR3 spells CASSTMTGDTQYF. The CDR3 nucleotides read TGTGCCAGCAGCACCATGACAGGGGATACGCAGTATTTT. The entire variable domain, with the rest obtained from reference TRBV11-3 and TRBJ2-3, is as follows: EAGVVQSPRYKIIEKKQPVAFWCNPISGHNTLYWYLQNLGQGPELLIRYENEEAVDDSQLPKDRFSAERLKGVDSTLKIQPAELGDSAVYLCASSTMTGDTQYFGPGTRLTVL.

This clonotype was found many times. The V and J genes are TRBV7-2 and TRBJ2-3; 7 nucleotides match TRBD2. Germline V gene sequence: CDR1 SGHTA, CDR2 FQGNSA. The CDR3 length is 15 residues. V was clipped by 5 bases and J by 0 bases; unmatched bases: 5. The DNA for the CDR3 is TGTGCCAGCAGCCGGGACTACCTAAGCACAGATACGCAGTATTTT. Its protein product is CASSRDYLSTDTQYF.

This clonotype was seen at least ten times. The CDR3 DNA follows: TGCAGTGCTAGAGATCCCTTAGGTGAAAAACTGTTTTTT. Amino acids: CSARDPLGEKLFF. This chain joins TRBV20-1 and TRBJ1-4; no clear D gene. The V end was cut by 0 bases, the J end by 7 bases, with 9 bases between. The CDR3 totals 13 residues. Germline CDR1 is DFQATT and CDR2 is SNEGSKA (reference sequence).

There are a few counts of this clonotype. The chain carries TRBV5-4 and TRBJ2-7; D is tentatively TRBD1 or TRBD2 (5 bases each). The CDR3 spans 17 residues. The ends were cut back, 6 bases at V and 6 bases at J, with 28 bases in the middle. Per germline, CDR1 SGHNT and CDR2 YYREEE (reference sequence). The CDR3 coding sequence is TGTGCCAGCATGGACACTAGAGGGCGGTCCAGGGTCCGCGAGCAGTACTTC. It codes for CASMDTRGRSRVREQYF.

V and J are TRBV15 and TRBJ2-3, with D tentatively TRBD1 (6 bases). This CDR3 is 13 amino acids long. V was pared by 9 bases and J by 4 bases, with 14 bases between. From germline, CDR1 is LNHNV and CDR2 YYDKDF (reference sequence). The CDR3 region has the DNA TGTGCCACGGCAGAAGGGGGTGCAGATACGCAGTATTTT. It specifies CATAEGGADTQYF.

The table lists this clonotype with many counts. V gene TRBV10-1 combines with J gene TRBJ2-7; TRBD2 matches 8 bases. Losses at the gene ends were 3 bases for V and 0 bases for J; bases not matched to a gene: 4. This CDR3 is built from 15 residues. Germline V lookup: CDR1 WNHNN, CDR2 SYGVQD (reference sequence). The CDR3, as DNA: TGCGCCAGCAGTGATACTAGCGGTCCCTCCTACGAGCAGTACTTC. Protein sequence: CASSDTSGPSYEQYF.

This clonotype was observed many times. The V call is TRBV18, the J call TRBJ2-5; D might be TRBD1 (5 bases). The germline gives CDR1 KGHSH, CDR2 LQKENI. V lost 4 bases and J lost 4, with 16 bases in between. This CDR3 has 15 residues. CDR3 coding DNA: TGTGCCAGCTCACACCTGGACAATCTCCCAGAGACCCAGTACTTC. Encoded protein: CASSHLDNLPETQYF.

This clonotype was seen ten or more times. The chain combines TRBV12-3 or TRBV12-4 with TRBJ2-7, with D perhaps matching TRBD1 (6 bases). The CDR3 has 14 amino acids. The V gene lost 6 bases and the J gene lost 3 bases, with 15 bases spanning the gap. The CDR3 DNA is TGTGCCAGCAGGGTTGGACAGATCGGCTACGAGCAGTACTTC. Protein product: CASRVGQIGYEQYF.

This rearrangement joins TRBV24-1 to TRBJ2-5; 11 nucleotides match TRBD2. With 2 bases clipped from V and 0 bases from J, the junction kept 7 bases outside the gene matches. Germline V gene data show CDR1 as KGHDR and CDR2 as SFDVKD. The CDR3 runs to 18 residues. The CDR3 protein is CATSDSSLAGVYQETQYF. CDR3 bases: TGTGCCACCAGTGATTCCTCACTAGCGGGAGTTTACCAAGAGACCCAGTACTTC.